These 2 T cell receptor beta chains came from one sample sequenced in a study of T cell repertoires in cytomegalovirus infection. These receptors lack a known antigen. TCRdb reprocessed the reads via MiXCR and lists one record per CDR3 protein. The data hold 40,000 to 60,000 distinct CDR3 sequences, with 21% observed a single time. The sample was CD8+ T cells from cultured PBMCs, taken from culture after CMV antigen stimulation. The receptors were gathered from a human donor in good health (CMV status not recorded). Some clones in this sample may be carry-over from other donors' samples.

The sample holds a few counts of this clonotype. This sequence joins TRBV20-1 and TRBJ2-5, with 11 bases lining up with TRBD1. The junction had 4 bases not matched to a gene; V was cut back by 1 base and J by 6 bases. The CDR3 contains 14 residues. Germline CDR1 DFQATT, CDR2 SNEGSKA (reference sequence). CDR3 nucleotides: TGCAGTGCTAGAGCGAGGACAGGGGGCCAGACCCAGTACTTC. Translation gives CSARARTGGQTQYF.

This clonotype was observed many times. The rearrangement links TRBV27 to TRBJ2-7; D is possibly TRBD1 (6 bases). Per germline, CDR1 MNHEY and CDR2 SMNVEV (reference sequence). The V gene lost 2 bases and the J gene lost 7 bases, with 12 bases spanning the gap. The CDR3 sequence is 13 residues long. This CDR3 is CASSLGGQREQYF. In DNA, the CDR3 is TGTGCCAGCAGTTTAGGAGGACAGAGGGAGCAGTACTTC.